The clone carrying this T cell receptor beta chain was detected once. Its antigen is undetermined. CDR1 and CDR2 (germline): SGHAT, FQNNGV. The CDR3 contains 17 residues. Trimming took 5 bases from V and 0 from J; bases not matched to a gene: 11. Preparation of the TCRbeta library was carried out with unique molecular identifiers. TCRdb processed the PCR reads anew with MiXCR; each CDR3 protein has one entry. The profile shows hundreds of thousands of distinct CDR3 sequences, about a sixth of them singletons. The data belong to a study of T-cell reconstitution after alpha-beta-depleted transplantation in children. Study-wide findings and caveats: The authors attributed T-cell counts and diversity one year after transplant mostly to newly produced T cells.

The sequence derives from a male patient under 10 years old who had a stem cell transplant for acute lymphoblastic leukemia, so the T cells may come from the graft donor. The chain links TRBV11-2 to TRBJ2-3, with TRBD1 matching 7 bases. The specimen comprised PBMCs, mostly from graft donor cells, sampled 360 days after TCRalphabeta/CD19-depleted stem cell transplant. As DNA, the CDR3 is TGTGCCAGCAGCCCTGGGACAGATACCTTTAGCACAGATACGCAGTATTTT. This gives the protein CASSPGTDTFSTDTQYF.